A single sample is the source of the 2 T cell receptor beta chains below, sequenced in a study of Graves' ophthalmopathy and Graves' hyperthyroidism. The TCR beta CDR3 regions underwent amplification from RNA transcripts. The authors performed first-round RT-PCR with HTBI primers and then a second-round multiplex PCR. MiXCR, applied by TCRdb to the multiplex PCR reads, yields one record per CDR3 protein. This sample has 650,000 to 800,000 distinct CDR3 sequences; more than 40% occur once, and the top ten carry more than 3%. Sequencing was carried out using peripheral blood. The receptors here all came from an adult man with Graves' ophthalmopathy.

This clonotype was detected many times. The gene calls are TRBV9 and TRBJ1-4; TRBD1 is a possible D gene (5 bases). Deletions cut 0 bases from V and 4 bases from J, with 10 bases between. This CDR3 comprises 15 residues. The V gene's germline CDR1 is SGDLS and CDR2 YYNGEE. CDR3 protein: CASSVGWGGNEKLFF. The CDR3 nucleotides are TGTGCCAGCAGCGTAGGCTGGGGGGGTAATGAAAAACTGTTTTTT.

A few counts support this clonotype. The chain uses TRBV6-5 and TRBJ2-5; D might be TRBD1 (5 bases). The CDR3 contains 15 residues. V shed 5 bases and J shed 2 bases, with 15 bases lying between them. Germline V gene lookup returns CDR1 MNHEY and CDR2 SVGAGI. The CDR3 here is CASSELVRAQETQYF. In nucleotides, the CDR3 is TGTGCCAGCAGTGAACTCGTCAGGGCTCAAGAGACCCAGTACTTC.